Listed below are T cell receptor beta chains from one sample, sequenced in a study of CD8 T cells in ankylosing spondylitis. TCRdb itself ran the 5' RACE reads through MiXCR, one entry per CDR3 protein. This table holds hundreds of thousands of distinct CDR3 sequences, 8% to 9.5% found once. What was sequenced was blood, either unsorted or a sorted T cell fraction (not recorded which). The receptors shown here come from a male donor with ankylosing spondylitis or in good health (not recorded which). Both conserved end residues are part of each CDR3. D genes are given only for firm matches. Only some rows state a clone size, as once, few, many or a class for expanded clones.

J gene: TRBJ2-2; V gene: TRBV4-2; D gene: -; clone size: -; CDR3 protein: CASSRLGGTGELFF; CDR3 DNA: TGTGCCAGCAGCCGGTTGGGTGGTACCGGGGAGCTGTTTTTT
J gene: TRBJ2-5; V gene: TRBV6-1; D gene: -; clone size: -; CDR3 protein: CASSEGVRETQYF; CDR3 DNA: TGTGCCAGCAGTGAGGGGGTTAGGGAGACCCAGTACTTC
J gene: TRBJ2-1; V gene: TRBV19; D gene: TRBD1; clone size: many; CDR3 protein: CASSISTGEQAEQFF; CDR3 DNA: TGTGCCAGTAGTATTTCAACAGGGGAGCAGGCTGAGCAGTTCTTC
J gene: TRBJ2-1; V gene: TRBV5-1; D gene: -; clone size: many; CDR3 protein: CASSSGGTSYNEQFF; CDR3 DNA: TGCGCCAGCAGCTCTGGGGGGACTTCCTACAATGAGCAGTTCTTC
J gene: TRBJ2-4; V gene: TRBV20-1; D gene: TRBD1; clone size: many; CDR3 protein: CSARGQGRDIQYF; CDR3 DNA: TGCAGTGCCAGAGGACAGGGACGGGACATTCAGTACTTC
J gene: TRBJ1-6; V gene: TRBV9; D gene: TRBD1; clone size: few; CDR3 protein: CASSVGQGASPLHF; CDR3 DNA: TGTGCCAGCAGCGTCGGACAGGGGGCTTCACCCCTCCACTTT
J gene: TRBJ2-1; V gene: TRBV5-1; D gene: -; clone size: many; CDR3 protein: CASSLQGRVNEQFF; CDR3 DNA: TGCGCCAGCAGCTTACAGGGACGGGTTAATGAGCAGTTCTTC
J gene: TRBJ2-3; V gene: TRBV11-2; D gene: -; clone size: many; CDR3 protein: CASSLDTPASTDTQYF; CDR3 DNA: TGTGCCAGCAGCTTAGATACCCCTGCTAGCACAGATACGCAGTATTTT
J gene: TRBJ2-6; V gene: TRBV9; D gene: -; clone size: -; CDR3 protein: CASSVGLSGANVLTF; CDR3 DNA: TGTGCCAGCAGCGTAGGTCTCTCTGGGGCCAACGTCCTGACTTTC
J gene: TRBJ2-3; V gene: TRBV7-2; D gene: TRBD1; clone size: few; CDR3 protein: CASSSQRRDRGTDTQYF; CDR3 DNA: TGTGCCAGCAGCTCTCAAAGGCGGGACAGGGGGACAGATACGCAGTATTTT
J gene: TRBJ1-1; V gene: TRBV27; D gene: TRBD1; clone size: few; CDR3 protein: CASSFQTGALGTEAFF; CDR3 DNA: TGTGCCAGCAGTTTTCAGACAGGGGCGTTGGGCACTGAAGCTTTCTTT
J gene: TRBJ2-7; V gene: TRBV20-1; D gene: -; clone size: -; CDR3 protein: CSAAPRSHEQYF; CDR3 DNA: TGCAGTGCTGCTCCTCGGAGCCACGAGCAGTACTTC
J gene: TRBJ2-5; V gene: TRBV9; D gene: -; clone size: -; CDR3 protein: CASSLFGAQETQYF; CDR3 DNA: TGTGCCAGCAGCTTGTTCGGGGCCCAAGAGACCCAGTACTTC
J gene: TRBJ2-6; V gene: TRBV30; D gene: -; clone size: many; CDR3 protein: CAWSVLGSGANVLTF; CDR3 DNA: TGTGCCTGGAGTGTACTGGGCTCTGGGGCCAACGTCCTGACTTTC
J gene: TRBJ2-1; V gene: TRBV20-1; D gene: TRBD2; clone size: many; CDR3 protein: CSARDKAGAEQFF; CDR3 DNA: TGCAGTGCTAGAGACAAAGCGGGAGCGGAGCAGTTCTTC